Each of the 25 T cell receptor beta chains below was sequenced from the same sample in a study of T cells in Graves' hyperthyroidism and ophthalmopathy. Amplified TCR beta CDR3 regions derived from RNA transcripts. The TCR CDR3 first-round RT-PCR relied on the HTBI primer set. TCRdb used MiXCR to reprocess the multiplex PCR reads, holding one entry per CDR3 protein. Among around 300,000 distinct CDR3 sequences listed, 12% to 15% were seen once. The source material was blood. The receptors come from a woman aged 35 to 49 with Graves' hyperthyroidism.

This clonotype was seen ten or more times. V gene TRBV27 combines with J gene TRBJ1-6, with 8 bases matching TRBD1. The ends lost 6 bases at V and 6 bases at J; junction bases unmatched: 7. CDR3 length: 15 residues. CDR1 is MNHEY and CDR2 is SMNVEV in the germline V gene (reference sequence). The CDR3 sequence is CASSLDRGGNSPLHF. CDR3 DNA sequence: TGTGCCAGCAGCCTCGACAGGGGCGGTAATTCACCCCTCCACTTT.

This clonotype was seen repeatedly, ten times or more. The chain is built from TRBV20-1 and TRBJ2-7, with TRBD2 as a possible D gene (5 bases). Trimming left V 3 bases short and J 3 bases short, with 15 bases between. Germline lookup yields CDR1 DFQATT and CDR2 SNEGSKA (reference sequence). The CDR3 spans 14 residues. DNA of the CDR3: TGCAGTGCTAGTCTAGCTCGTGCCATCTACGAGCAGTACTTC. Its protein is CSASLARAIYEQYF.

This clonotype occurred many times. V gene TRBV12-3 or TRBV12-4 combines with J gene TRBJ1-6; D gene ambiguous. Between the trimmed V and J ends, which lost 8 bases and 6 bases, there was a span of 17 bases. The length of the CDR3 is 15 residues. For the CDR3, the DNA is TGTGCCAGCGGCCAATCGAGCAAATTTAATTCACCCCTCCACTTT. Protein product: CASGQSSKFNSPLHF.

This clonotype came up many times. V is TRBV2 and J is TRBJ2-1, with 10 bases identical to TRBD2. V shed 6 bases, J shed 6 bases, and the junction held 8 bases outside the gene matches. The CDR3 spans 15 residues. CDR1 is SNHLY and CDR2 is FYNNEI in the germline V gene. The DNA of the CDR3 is TGTGCCAGCAGGAAGCCGGGACTAGCGAGCAATGAGCAGTTCTTC. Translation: CASRKPGLASNEQFF. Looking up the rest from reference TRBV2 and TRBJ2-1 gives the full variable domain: EPEVTQTPSHQVTQMGQEVILRCVPISNHLYFYWYRQILGQKVEFLVSFYNNEISEKSEIFDDQFSVERPDGSNFTLKIRSTKLEDSAMYFCASRKPGLASNEQFFGPGTRLTVL.

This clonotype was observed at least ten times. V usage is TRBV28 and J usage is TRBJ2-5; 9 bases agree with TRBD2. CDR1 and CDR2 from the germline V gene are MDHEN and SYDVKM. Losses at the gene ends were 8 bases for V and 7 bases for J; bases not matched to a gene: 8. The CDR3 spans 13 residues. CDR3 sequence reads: CASGGAGGGTQYF. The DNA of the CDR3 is TGTGCCAGCGGGGGGGCGGGGGGGGGGACCCAGTACTTC.

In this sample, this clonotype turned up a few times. The CDR3 coding sequence is TGTGCCAGCTCACCGGGGACTTCTCAGAATGAGCAGTTCTTC. Translating it yields CASSPGTSQNEQFF. This chain joins TRBV18 and TRBJ2-1, with D possibly matching TRBD2 (6 bases). V was trimmed by 3 bases and J by 7 bases, leaving 13 bases between them. The CDR3 loop spans 14 amino acids. Per the germline V gene, CDR1 is KGHSH and CDR2 is LQKENI.

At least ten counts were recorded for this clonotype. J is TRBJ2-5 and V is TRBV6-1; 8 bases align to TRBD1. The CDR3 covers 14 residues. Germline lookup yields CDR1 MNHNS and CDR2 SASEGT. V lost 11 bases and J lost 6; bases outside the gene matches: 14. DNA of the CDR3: TGTGCCGTCCAAAATTCAGGGGGCATAAAGACCCAGTACTTC. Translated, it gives CAVQNSGGIKTQYF.

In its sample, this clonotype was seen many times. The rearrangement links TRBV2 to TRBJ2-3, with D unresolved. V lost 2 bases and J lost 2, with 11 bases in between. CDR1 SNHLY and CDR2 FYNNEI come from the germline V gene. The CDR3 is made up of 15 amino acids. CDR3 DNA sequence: TGTGCCAGCAGTGAACCCCCGTTCCCCACAGATACGCAGTATTTT. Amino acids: CASSEPPFPTDTQYF.

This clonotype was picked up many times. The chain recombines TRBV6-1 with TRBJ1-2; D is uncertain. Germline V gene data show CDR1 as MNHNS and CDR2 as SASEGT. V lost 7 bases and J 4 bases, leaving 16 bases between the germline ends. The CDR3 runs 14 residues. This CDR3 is CASTLTGSSYGYTF. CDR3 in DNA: TGTGCCAGCACCCTTACTGGCTCGAGCTATGGCTACACCTTC.

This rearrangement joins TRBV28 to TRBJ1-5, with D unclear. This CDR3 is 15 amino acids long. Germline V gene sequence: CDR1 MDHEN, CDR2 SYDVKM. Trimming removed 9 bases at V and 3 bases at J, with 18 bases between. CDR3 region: CASSQLPYNNQPQHF. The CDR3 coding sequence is TGTGCCAGTTCACAGTTACCCTATAACAATCAGCCCCAGCATTTT.

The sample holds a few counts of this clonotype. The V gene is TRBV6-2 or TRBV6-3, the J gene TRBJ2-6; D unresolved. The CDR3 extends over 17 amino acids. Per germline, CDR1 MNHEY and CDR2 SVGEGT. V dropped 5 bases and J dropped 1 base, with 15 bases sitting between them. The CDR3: CASSVELVGSGANVLTF. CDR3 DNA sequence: TGTGCCAGCAGTGTTGAATTGGTGGGTTCTGGGGCCAACGTCCTGACTTTC.

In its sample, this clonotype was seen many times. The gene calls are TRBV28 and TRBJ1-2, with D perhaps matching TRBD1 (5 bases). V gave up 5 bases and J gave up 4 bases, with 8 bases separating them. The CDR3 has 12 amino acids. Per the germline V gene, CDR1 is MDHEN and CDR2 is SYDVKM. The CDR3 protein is CASSGTVYGYTF. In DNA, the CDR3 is TGTGCCAGCAGTGGGACGGTCTATGGCTACACCTTC.

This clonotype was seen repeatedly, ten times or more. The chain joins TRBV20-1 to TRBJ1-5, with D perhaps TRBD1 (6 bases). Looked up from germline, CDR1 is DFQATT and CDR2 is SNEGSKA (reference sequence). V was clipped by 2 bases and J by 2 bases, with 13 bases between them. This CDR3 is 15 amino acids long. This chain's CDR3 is CSARPGARRNQPQHF. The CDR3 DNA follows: TGCAGTGCTAGACCGGGGGCCCGGCGCAATCAGCCCCAGCATTTT.

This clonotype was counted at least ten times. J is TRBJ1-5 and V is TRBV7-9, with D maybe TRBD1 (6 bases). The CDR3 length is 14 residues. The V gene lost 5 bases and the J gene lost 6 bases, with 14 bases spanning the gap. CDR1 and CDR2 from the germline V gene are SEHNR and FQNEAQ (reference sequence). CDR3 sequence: CASSEGGIAQPQHF. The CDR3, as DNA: TGTGCCAGCAGCGAGGGGGGCATCGCTCAGCCCCAGCATTTT.

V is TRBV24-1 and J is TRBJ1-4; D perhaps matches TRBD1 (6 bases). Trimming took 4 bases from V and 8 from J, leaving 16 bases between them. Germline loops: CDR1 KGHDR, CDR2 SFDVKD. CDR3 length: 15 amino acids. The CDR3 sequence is CATSEAAGGGEKLFF. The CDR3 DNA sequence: TGTGCCACCAGTGAGGCGGCAGGAGGGGGAGAAAAACTGTTTTTT.

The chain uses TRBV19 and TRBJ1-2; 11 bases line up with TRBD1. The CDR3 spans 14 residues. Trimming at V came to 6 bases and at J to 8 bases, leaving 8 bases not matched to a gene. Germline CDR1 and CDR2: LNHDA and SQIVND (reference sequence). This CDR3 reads CASSAGTGGRGYTF. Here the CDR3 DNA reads TGTGCCAGTAGCGCCGGGACAGGGGGAAGGGGCTACACCTTC.

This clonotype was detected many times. CDR3 in amino acids: CASSDPGGVAEQFF. In DNA, the CDR3 is TGCGCCAGCAGTGATCCGGGAGGGGTGGCTGAGCAGTTCTTC. The chain couples TRBV10-2 to TRBJ2-1; 8 nucleotides match TRBD2. The CDR3 runs to 14 residues. V lost 3 bases and J lost 9; bases outside the gene matches: 7. Germline loops: CDR1 WSHSY, CDR2 SAAADI.

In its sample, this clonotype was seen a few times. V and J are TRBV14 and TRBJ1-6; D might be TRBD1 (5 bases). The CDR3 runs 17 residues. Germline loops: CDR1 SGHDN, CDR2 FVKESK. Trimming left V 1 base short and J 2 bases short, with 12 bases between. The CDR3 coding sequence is TGTGCCAGCAGCCAAGTGGAGGGGCAGACCTATAATTCACCCCTCCACTTT. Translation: CASSQVEGQTYNSPLHF.

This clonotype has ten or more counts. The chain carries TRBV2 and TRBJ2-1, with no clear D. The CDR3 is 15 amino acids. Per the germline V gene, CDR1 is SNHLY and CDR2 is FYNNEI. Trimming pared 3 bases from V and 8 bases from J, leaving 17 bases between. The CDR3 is CASSDVKARLDEQFF. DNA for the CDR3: TGTGCCAGCAGTGATGTAAAGGCTCGTCTGGATGAGCAGTTCTTC.

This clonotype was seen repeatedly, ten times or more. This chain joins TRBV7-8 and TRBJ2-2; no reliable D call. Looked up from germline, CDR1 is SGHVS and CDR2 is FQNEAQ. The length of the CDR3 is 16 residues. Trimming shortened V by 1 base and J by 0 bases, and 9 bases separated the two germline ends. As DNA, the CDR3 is TGTGCCAGCAGCTTAGGGACCCCGGCGAACACCGGGGAGCTGTTTTTT. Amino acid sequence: CASSLGTPANTGELFF.

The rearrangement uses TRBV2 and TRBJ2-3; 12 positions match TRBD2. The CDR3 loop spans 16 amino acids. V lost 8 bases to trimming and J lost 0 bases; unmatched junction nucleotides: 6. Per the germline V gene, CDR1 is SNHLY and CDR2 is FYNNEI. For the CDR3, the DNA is TGTGCCAGCCTTCCCGGGACTAGCGGGAGCACAGATACGCAGTATTTT. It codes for CASLPGTSGSTDTQYF.

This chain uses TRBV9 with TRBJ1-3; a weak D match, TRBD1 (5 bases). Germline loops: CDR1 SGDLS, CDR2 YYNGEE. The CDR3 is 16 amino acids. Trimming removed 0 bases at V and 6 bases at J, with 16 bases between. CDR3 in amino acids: CASSVALPGSTNTIYF. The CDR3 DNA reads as TGTGCCAGCAGCGTAGCTCTCCCAGGGTCGACAAACACCATATATTTT.

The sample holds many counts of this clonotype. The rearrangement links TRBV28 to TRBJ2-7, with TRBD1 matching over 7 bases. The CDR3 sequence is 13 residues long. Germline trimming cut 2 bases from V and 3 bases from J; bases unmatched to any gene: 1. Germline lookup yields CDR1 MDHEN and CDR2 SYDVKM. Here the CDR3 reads CASSLPGGYEQYF. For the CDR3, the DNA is TGTGCCAGCAGTTTACCAGGGGGCTACGAGCAGTACTTC.

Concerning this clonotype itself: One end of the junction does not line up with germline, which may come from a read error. The CDR3 nucleotides are TGCAGTGCTAGCCGGGGCGTCTTCGACTATGGCCACACCTTC. As protein: CSASRGVFDYGHTF. This chain joins TRBV20-1 and TRBJ1-2; TRBD1 is a possible D gene (5 bases). The germline V gene has CDR1 DFQATT and CDR2 SNEGSKA (reference sequence). This CDR3 comprises 14 residues.

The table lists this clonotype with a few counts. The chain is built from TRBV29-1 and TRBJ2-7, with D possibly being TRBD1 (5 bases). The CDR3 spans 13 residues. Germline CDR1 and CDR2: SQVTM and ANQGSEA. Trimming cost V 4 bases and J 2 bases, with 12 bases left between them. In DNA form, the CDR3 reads TGCAGCGTTGTGGAGCTGGGGCCCTACGAGCAGTACTTC. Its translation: CSVVELGPYEQYF.